Given below is one T cell receptor beta chain in context. Antigen: not known. The source of the sample is a study of somatic mutations in cytotoxic T cells in rheumatoid arthritis. TCRdb's copy holds only in-frame clones and misses some; the assay was immunoSEQ multiplex PCR. The sample shows about 19,000 clones, 85% of them seen only once. General observations from the study: Age-matched healthy controls and rheumatoid arthritis patients had CD8+ T-cell clonality that did not differ significantly. Rheumatoid arthritis patients showed CD8+ clonality increasing with age, unlike healthy controls. The largest CD8+ clone made up over 20% of CD8+ cells in about an eighth of the 65 patients.

Germline V lookup: CDR1 SGHRS, CDR2 YFSETQ. The CDR3 has 17 amino acids. V lost 0 bases to trimming and J lost 5 bases; unmatched junction nucleotides: 8. What was sequenced was CD8+ T cells sorted from blood. The chain has TRBV5-1 and TRBJ2-5, with TRBD2 matching 12 bases. The origin of this receptor is a woman between 35 and 50 years old with rheumatoid arthritis. CDR3 bases: TGCGCCAGCAGCTTGGCCTCTAGCGGGGGGGCCTGGGAGACCCAGTACTTC. Residues: CASSLASSGGAWETQYF.